The T cell receptor (beta chain) described here comes from a study of regulatory T cells in long-lasting Graves disease. Study-level points and caveats: Reduced TCR diversity was observed in persistent Graves' patients versus newly diagnosed patients.

This clonotype was recorded at least ten times. The antigen remains undetermined. Sequencing libraries for TCR beta were prepared with iRepertoire HTBI primers and Arm-PCR of CDR3 regions. MiXCR, applied by TCRdb to the multiplex PCR reads, yields one record per CDR3 protein. Seen here are roughly 260,000 distinct CDR3 sequences, 15% to 20% observed once, and the top ten hold about 14%. Time point described: newly diagnosed GD, antithyroid drugs for less than 3 months. Extracted RNA from PBMCs served as the source of the TCR library. These same data were also listed under a study on T cells in Graves' hyperthyroidism and ophthalmopathy. As that study records: The HTBI primer set served for first-round RT-PCR of the TCR CDR3. Also found in blood were most expanded thyroid clonotypes above 0.001.

The source of this sequence is a young woman with Graves disease. The sequenced sample was peripheral blood mononuclear cells (PBMCs), obtained at new diagnosis, from a patient treated with antithyroid drugs.

The CDR3 protein is CASSPQTGNSPLHF. CDR3 bases: TGCGCCAGCAGCCCGCAAACAGGGAATTCACCCCTCCACTTT. The J gene is TRBJ1-6, the V gene TRBV5-1; D is perhaps TRBD1 (6 bases). Deletions cut 4 bases from V and 7 bases from J, with 12 bases between. The CDR3 totals 14 residues. Germline assignment: CDR1 SGHRS and CDR2 YFSETQ.